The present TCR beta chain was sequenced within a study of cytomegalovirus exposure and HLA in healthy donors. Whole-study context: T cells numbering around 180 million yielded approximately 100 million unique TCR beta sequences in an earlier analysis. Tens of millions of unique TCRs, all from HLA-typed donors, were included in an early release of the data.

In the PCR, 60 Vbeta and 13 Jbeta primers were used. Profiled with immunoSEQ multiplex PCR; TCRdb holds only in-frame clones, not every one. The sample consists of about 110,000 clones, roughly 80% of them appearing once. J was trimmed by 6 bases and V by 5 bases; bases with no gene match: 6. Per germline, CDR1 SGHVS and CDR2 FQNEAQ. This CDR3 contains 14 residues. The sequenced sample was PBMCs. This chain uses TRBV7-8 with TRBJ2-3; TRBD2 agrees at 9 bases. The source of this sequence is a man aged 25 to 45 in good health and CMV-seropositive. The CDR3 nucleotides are TGTGCCAGCAGCCTGGGGACTAGCTGGGATACGCAGTATTTT. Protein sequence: CASSLGTSWDTQYF.